This T cell receptor beta chain was sequenced during a study of blood T cell repertoires in COVID-19. Turning to the study itself: The samples span acute and convalescent COVID-19 from the United States, Italy and Spain. PBMCs, B-cell-depleted T cells, or T cells were the source of the cDNA or gDNA that made up the material.

CDR3 length: 15 amino acids. Trimming pared 7 bases from V and 2 bases from J, leaving 18 bases between. The germline V gene encodes CDR1 MDHEN and CDR2 SYDVKM. Per the original methods: Nucleated cell number was recorded as an estimate derived from reference gene primer amplification. Libraries were prepared by immunoSEQ multiplex PCR; TCRdb keeps only in-frame clonotypes and omits some of them. V and J calls and clone size are given by that table; D and trimming were obtained from the DNA. The sample has about 74,000 clones, 60% to 85% seen once. V usage is TRBV28 and J usage is TRBJ2-7; D is possibly TRBD2 (5 bases). This TCR was recovered from a man in his 70s with acute or convalescent COVID-19. Sequenced sample: peripheral blood. Written as DNA, the CDR3 is TGTGCCAGCATAAGAGGTGGACTCACCCCCTACGAGCAGTACTTC. Translation: CASIRGGLTPYEQYF.